This TCR beta chain is from a study of blood T cell repertoires in COVID-19. As for the study in general: Material from acute and convalescent COVID-19 was sourced from the United States, Italy and Spain. From T cells, B-cell-depleted T cells, or PBMCs came the material, which was cDNA or gDNA.

Original processing methods: Researchers report that nucleated cell counts were estimated from reference gene primer amplification. Assay used: immunoSEQ multiplex PCR; TCRdb lists only in-frame clones, some missing. From that table come the V and J calls and clone size; the DNA was used to work out D and trimming. The repertoire holds 230,000 or so clones, with roughly 90% as singletons. CDR1 is GTSNPN and CDR2 is SVGIG in the germline V gene (reference sequence). CDR3 size: 13 residues. V shed 8 bases and J 4 bases; nucleotides not matched to a gene: 9. The genes are TRBV30 and TRBJ1-1; TRBD1 matches at 8 bases. The source of this sequence is a man aged 35-49 years with active or convalescent COVID-19. The sample comprised peripheral blood. The CDR3 region has the DNA TGTGCCGGGCTAGGACAGGGAGGCACTGAAGCTTTCTTT. Translation: CAGLGQGGTEAFF.